Reported below is one T cell receptor beta chain. Its antigen is undetermined. This specimen comes from a study of shared clonotypes between healthy human individuals. Study-wide findings and caveats: Genetic and exposure-history diversity was limited by the small donor number. In four donors, around 5% of naive CD4 clonotypes appeared in common. Rarefaction demonstrated incomplete sorted-subset sequencing despite large depth.

Naivety among CD8 cells was defined by CD45RO negativity and positive CCR7 selection, thereby excluding terminally differentiated effector memory CD45RA+ cells. The method was immunoSEQ multiplex PCR; TCRdb's version includes in-frame clones alone and lacks a portion of them. The repertoire holds hundreds of thousands of clones, 98% seen once, with 0.3% to 0.35% in the top ten. Sequenced input: naive CD8+ T cells sorted from blood. This TCR was recovered from a man aged 25 to 40 in good health.

The CDR3 coding sequence is TGTGCCAGCAGTTTGAAGGTTGTTTTGGGTGCGGGCAATCAGCCCCAGCATTTT. It yields the protein CASSLKVVLGAGNQPQHF. The chain employs TRBV28 and TRBJ1-5; unclear D gene. This CDR3 spans 18 amino acids. Germline values: CDR1 MDHEN, CDR2 SYDVKM. Trimming left V 3 bases short and J 2 bases short, with 20 bases between.